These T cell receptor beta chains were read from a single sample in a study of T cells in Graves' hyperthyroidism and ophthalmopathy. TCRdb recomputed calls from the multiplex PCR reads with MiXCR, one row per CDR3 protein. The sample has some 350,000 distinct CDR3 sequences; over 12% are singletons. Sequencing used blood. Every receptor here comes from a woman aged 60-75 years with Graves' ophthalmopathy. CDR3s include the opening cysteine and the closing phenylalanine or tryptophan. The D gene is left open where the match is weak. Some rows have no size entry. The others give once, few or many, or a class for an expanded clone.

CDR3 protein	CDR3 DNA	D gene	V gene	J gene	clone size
CASYRNTEAFF	TGTGCCAGTTACAGGAACACTGAAGCTTTCTTT	.	TRBV19	TRBJ1-1	many
CASSLVGLAGLLYEQYF	TGCGCCAGCAGCTTGGTGGGACTAGCGGGACTCCTCTACGAGCAGTACTTC	TRBD2	TRBV5-1	TRBJ2-7	.
CASSTRPEETQYF	TGTGCCAGCAGCACTCGGCCCGAGGAGACCCAGTACTTC	.	TRBV9	TRBJ2-5	many
CATSLGGVRQPQHF	TGTGCCACCAGCTTGGGGGGGGTCCGGCAGCCCCAGCATTTT	.	TRBV15	TRBJ1-5	.
CASSQGGHQPQHF	TGTGCCAGCAGCCAAGGAGGACATCAGCCCCAGCATTTT	.	TRBV14	TRBJ1-5	many
CAWSVRLAGDREQYF	TGTGCCTGGAGTGTACGATTAGCGGGAGATCGCGAGCAGTACTTC	TRBD2	TRBV30	TRBJ2-7	many
CASSPQEREGGTQYF	TGTGCCAGCAGTCCCCAAGAGCGGGAGGGAGGGACCCAGTACTTC	TRBD2	TRBV28	TRBJ2-5	once
CASSVREATNEKLFF	TGTGCCAGCAGTGTCAGGGAAGCAACTAATGAAAAACTGTTTTTT	.	TRBV6-1	TRBJ1-4	.
CASSLSPAVYTIYF	TGTGCCAGCAGTTTATCCCCCGCGGTTTACACCATATATTTT	.	TRBV28	TRBJ1-3	few
CSARGSGGSSYNEQFF	TGCAGCGCCCGGGGTAGCGGGGGAAGCTCCTACAATGAGCAGTTCTTC	TRBD2	TRBV20-1	TRBJ2-1	.
CASSLIAGGEQFF	TGTGCCAGCAGCTTAATTGCAGGGGGGGAGCAGTTCTTC	.	TRBV7-3	TRBJ2-1	.
CASSPTTNQETQYF	TGCGCCAGCAGCCCAACGACAAACCAAGAGACCCAGTACTTC	.	TRBV5-1	TRBJ2-5	few
CASTGLAGDNEQFF	TGTGCCAGTACTGGACTAGCGGGAGACAATGAGCAGTTCTTC	TRBD2	TRBV19	TRBJ2-1	few
CSARNIYGSNQPQHF	TGCAGTGCTAGGAACATATACGGGAGCAATCAGCCCCAGCATTTT	.	TRBV20-1	TRBJ1-5	many
CASSRLAGVNGDTQYF	TGCGCCAGCTCAAGACTAGCGGGAGTCAATGGAGATACGCAGTATTTT	TRBD2	TRBV5-1	TRBJ2-3	many
CASSLPGRRGGELFF	TGTGCCAGCAGTTTACCCGGGAGAAGAGGCGGGGAGCTGTTTTTT	.	TRBV28	TRBJ2-2	many
CASSPDSSYEQYF	TGCGCCAGCAGCCCGGACAGTTCCTACGAGCAGTACTTC	.	TRBV5-1	TRBJ2-7	many
CAWTQGQGAYEQYF	TGTGCCTGGACCCAGGGACAGGGGGCCTACGAGCAGTACTTC	TRBD1	TRBV30	TRBJ2-7	many
CASSPTGEVTGELFF	TGTGCCAGCAGCCCGACAGGGGAGGTCACCGGGGAGCTGTTTTTT	TRBD1	TRBV11-3	TRBJ2-2	many
CASNSPSRLAQYF	TGTGCCAGCAACTCACCGTCCCGCCTGGCCCAGTACTTC	.	TRBV28	TRBJ2-5	many
CASSSGQTSPEAFF	TGCGCCAGCAGCTCCGGACAGACTAGCCCTGAAGCTTTCTTT	.	TRBV5-1	TRBJ1-1	many
CASSFLGGDGTGELFF	TGTGCCAGCAGTTTCCTCGGTGGGGACGGCACCGGGGAGCTGTTTTTT	.	TRBV6-1	TRBJ2-2	few
CASSQDGAGNSKQYF	TGCGCCAGCAGCCAAGATGGGGCGGGAAACTCAAAGCAGTACTTC	.	TRBV4-1	TRBJ2-7	once
CASSLPGTPRNEQFF	TGTGCCAGCAGTTTGCCAGGAACCCCTAGGAATGAGCAGTTCTTC	.	TRBV28	TRBJ2-1	many
CASSRGLADNEQFF	TGTGCCAGCAGCCGGGGACTAGCGGACAATGAGCAGTTCTTC	TRBD2	TRBV7-3	TRBJ2-1	many
CAISESGGRIQETQYF	TGTGCCATCAGTGAGTCGGGGGGCAGAATCCAAGAGACCCAGTACTTC	.	TRBV10-3	TRBJ2-5	few
CAWRTPGGGGNSPLHF	TGTGCCTGGAGGACTCCGGGAGGAGGAGGGAATTCACCCCTCCACTTT	.	TRBV30	TRBJ1-6	few
CASSGSFSAGELFF	TGTGCCAGCAGTGGGAGTTTCAGTGCCGGGGAGCTGTTTTTT	.	TRBV2	TRBJ2-2	.
CASSRSDQETQYF	TGTGCCAGCAGTCGCTCAGATCAAGAGACCCAGTACTTC	.	TRBV12-3/TRBV12-4	TRBJ2-5	many
CASSPGLRGGTSSTDTQYF	TGCGCCAGCAGCCCCGGCTTGAGGGGGGGAACCTCTAGCACAGATACGCAGTATTTT	.	TRBV5-1	TRBJ2-3	.
CSARQGNNSPLHF	TGCAGTGCTCGACAGGGGAATAATTCACCCCTCCACTTT	TRBD1	TRBV20-1	TRBJ1-6	.
CASSSSGTPSGNTIYF	TGTGCCAGCAGCTCCTCCGGGACACCCTCGGGAAACACCATATATTTT	.	TRBV3-1	TRBJ1-3	.
CASKLGGPNPTNEKLFF	TGTGCCAGCAAGTTAGGAGGGCCCAATCCAACTAATGAAAAACTGTTTTTT	.	TRBV7-9	TRBJ1-4	many
CSARDGLAEGWNNEQFF	TGCAGTGCTAGAGATGGATTAGCGGAGGGCTGGAACAATGAGCAGTTCTTC	.	TRBV20-1	TRBJ2-1	many
CATRNRGTEAFF	TGTGCCACGAGAAATCGGGGAACTGAAGCTTTCTTT	.	TRBV27	TRBJ1-1	few
CATSERTARTTNEKLFF	TGTGCCACCAGCGAAAGGACGGCTAGGACAACTAATGAAAAACTGTTTTTT	.	TRBV24-1	TRBJ1-4	.
CASSLASRYNEQFF	TGTGCCAGCAGCTTAGCTAGCCGTTACAATGAGCAGTTCTTC	.	TRBV7-9	TRBJ2-1	few
CASRLGQGTDTQYF	TGCGCCAGCAGACTAGGACAGGGCACAGATACGCAGTATTTT	TRBD1	TRBV5-1	TRBJ2-3	many
CASSLEEYVDTQYF	TGTGCCAGCAGCTTAGAGGAGTACGTGGATACGCAGTATTTT	.	TRBV7-9	TRBJ2-3	many
CASSLEGARNTEAFF	TGTGCCAGCAGCTTGGAGGGGGCGCGGAACACTGAAGCTTTCTTT	TRBD1	TRBV7-2	TRBJ1-1	many
CASSITRGQGVRGYTF	TGTGCCAGCAGCATAACCCGCGGACAGGGCGTGCGGGGCTACACCTTC	TRBD1	TRBV27	TRBJ1-2	few
CASSSGLAGVNEQFF	TGCGCCAGCAGCTCGGGACTAGCGGGAGTGAATGAGCAGTTCTTC	TRBD2	TRBV5-1	TRBJ2-1	many
CSALTGTREKLFF	TGCAGTGCACTTACCGGGACACGGGAAAAACTGTTTTTT	.	TRBV20-1	TRBJ1-4	few
CASSSPRNEQFF	TGTGCCAGCAGTTCCCCAAGGAATGAGCAGTTCTTC	.	TRBV12-3/TRBV12-4	TRBJ2-1	many
CSVSADPSGELFF	TGCAGTGTTTCGGCAGATCCCTCCGGGGAGCTGTTTTTT	.	TRBV20-1	TRBJ2-2	many
CASSARGRSDTQYF	TGTGCCAGCAGTGCGAGGGGGCGGTCAGATACGCAGTATTTT	TRBD1	TRBV2	TRBJ2-3	many
CASSQTPNTEAFF	TGTGCCAGCAGCCAGACACCGAACACTGAAGCTTTCTTT	.	TRBV9	TRBJ1-1	few
CASSSRGWPHGEQFF	TGTGCCAGCAGCTCCCGTGGATGGCCCCACGGTGAGCAGTTCTTC	.	TRBV7-9	TRBJ2-1	many
CASSQDHSQTYEQYF	TGCGCCAGCAGCCAAGATCATTCTCAGACCTACGAGCAGTACTTC	.	TRBV4-1	TRBJ2-7	once
CASAIRTNTGELFF	TGTGCCAGCGCTATCCGGACGAACACCGGGGAGCTGTTTTTT	.	TRBV7-6	TRBJ2-2	few
CSARSGLTYEQYF	TGCAGTGCTAGAAGCGGTCTTACCTACGAGCAGTACTTC	.	TRBV20-1	TRBJ2-7	few